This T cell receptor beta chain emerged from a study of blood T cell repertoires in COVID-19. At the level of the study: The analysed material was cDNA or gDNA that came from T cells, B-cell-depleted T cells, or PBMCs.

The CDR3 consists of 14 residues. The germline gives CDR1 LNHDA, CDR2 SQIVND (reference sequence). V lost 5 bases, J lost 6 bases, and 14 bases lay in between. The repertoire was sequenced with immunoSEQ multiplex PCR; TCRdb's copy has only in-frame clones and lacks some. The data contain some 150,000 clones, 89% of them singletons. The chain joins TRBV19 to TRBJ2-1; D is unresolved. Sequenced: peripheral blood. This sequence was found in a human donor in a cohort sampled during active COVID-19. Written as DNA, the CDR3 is TGTGCCAGTAGTTCGAGAGGCGCCGTCAATGAGCAGTTCTTC. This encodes CASSSRGAVNEQFF. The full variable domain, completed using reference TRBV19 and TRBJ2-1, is DGGITQSPKYLFRKEGQNVTLSCEQNLNHDAMYWYRQDPGQGLRLIYYSQIVNDFQKGDIAEGYSVSREKKESFPLTVTSAQKNPTAFYLCASSSRGAVNEQFFGPGTRLTVL.